Listed below are T cell receptor beta chains from one sample, sequenced in a study of identical twins. TCRdb reanalysed the 5' RACE reads using MiXCR and keeps one entry per CDR3 protein. The sample has hundreds of thousands of distinct CDR3 sequences; over 9% are singletons. These sequences were also reported in another study, on yellow fever vaccine responses in identical twins.

Sequencing was carried out using CD8+ T cells sorted from blood. The receptors were gathered from a young woman in good health. CDR3s include the opening cysteine and the closing phenylalanine or tryptophan. The order of the fields is clone size, V gene, D gene, J gene, CDR3 DNA, CDR3 protein. A D gene is named only where the DNA matches it firmly. Only part of the rows carry a size: once, few, many, or a class if the clone is expanded.

>few|TRBV12-3/TRBV12-4|NA|TRBJ2-1
TGTGCCAGCAGCCCCGTCGAGGGCCTCTACGGTGAGCAGTTCTTC
CASSPVEGLYGEQFF
>few|TRBV7-9|TRBD1|TRBJ2-5
TGTGCCAGCAGCACGGACAGGGCCCAAGAGACCCAGTACTTC
CASSTDRAQETQYF
>NA|TRBV27|NA|TRBJ2-1
TGTGCCAGCAGTCCCCTAGCGATTAGCTCCTACAATGAGCAGTTCTTC
CASSPLAISSYNEQFF
>NA|TRBV5-1|NA|TRBJ1-1
TGCGCCAGCAGCCAGTCTACCTTGAACACTGAAGCTTTCTTT
CASSQSTLNTEAFF
>few|TRBV28|NA|TRBJ2-1
TGTGCCAGCAGTCTAGCGTGGGAGCAGTTCTTC
CASSLAWEQFF
>NA|TRBV20-1|NA|TRBJ2-3
TGCAGTGCTAGAGATCGGGACAGCACAGATACGCAGTATTTT
CSARDRDSTDTQYF
>many|TRBV27|NA|TRBJ2-2
TGTGCCAGCAGTTTAGCCTTACTTACCGGGGAGCTGTTTTTT
CASSLALLTGELFF
>NA|TRBV5-6|TRBD2|TRBJ2-3
TGTGCCAGCAGCCCGGGACTACTATTT
CASSPGLLF
>few|TRBV4-2|NA|TRBJ2-3
TGTGCCAGCGGTTACGAGGGGCCGTACACAGATACGCAGTATTTT
CASGYEGPYTDTQYF
>few|TRBV6-1|TRBD2|TRBJ2-7
TGTGCCAGCAGTGGATCTAGCGGTAGCTCCTACGAGCAGTACTTC
CASSGSSGSSYEQYF
>NA|TRBV11-1|TRBD2|TRBJ2-3
TGTGCCAGCAGCTTAGCCCGGGAGGGAGCCCCGGCCCTAACAGATACGCAGTATTTT
CASSLAREGAPALTDTQYF
>few|TRBV6-5|TRBD2|TRBJ2-5
TGTGCCAGCAGTCACAAGCGGGGGGGCGTCGACCAAGAGACCCAGTACTTC
CASSHKRGGVDQETQYF
>few|TRBV6-5|NA|TRBJ2-1
TGTGCCAGCAGTTACCTCGGGACCCTCGGGGAGCAGTTCTTC
CASSYLGTLGEQFF
>few|TRBV11-2|NA|TRBJ2-5
TGTGCCAGCGCCAAAGTACCCACAAAAGAGACCCAGTACTTC
CASAKVPTKETQYF
>NA|TRBV4-1|TRBD1|TRBJ2-1
TGCGCCAGCAGCCAAGTGGGACAGGGCGACTACAATGAGCAGTTCTTC
CASSQVGQGDYNEQFF
>few|TRBV6-5|TRBD1|TRBJ1-5
TGTGCCAGCAGTTACGCAACAGGGGGCAGTCAGCCCCAGCATTTT
CASSYATGGSQPQHF
>NA|TRBV28|TRBD1|TRBJ2-2
TGTGCCAGCAGTTGGGACAGTCCGGGGGAGCTGTTTTTT
CASSWDSPGELFF
>NA|TRBV7-9|NA|TRBJ2-7
TGTGCCAGCAGCTATACCTACGAGCAGTACTTC
CASSYTYEQYF
>NA|TRBV27|TRBD1|TRBJ1-2
TGTGCCAGCAGTTCGGACAGGGCAAACTATGGCTACACCTTC
CASSSDRANYGYTF
>NA|TRBV3-1|TRBD2|TRBJ2-5
TGTGCCAGCAGCCAACACGGGGGACTACAAGAGACCCAGTACTTC
CASSQHGGLQETQYF
>few|TRBV11-2|TRBD1|TRBJ2-7
TGTGCCAGCAGTCCTTCGACAGGGGACTACGAGCAGTACTTC
CASSPSTGDYEQYF
>NA|TRBV27|NA|TRBJ2-1
TGTGCCAGCAGTTTATGGAGCGAAGACAATGAGCAGTTCTTC
CASSLWSEDNEQFF
>many|TRBV29-1|NA|TRBJ1-2
TGCAGCTACCTCTCGGGCATAGCTAACTATGGCTACACCTTC
CSYLSGIANYGYTF
>NA|TRBV29-1|NA|TRBJ2-3
TGCAGCGTAATGTCTAGCACAGATACGCAGTATTTT
CSVMSSTDTQYF
>NA|TRBV29-1|TRBD2|TRBJ2-5
TGCAGCGTTGAAGGGGGACTAGCGGGAGGAGAGACCCAGTACTTC
CSVEGGLAGGETQYF
>NA|TRBV15|NA|TRBJ1-5
TGTGCCACCAGCGGGACACCTAATCAGCCCCAGCATTTT
CATSGTPNQPQHF
>few|TRBV9|TRBD2|TRBJ2-3
TGTGCCAGCAGCCCTCGAGGACTAGCGGGAGATACGCAGTATTTT
CASSPRGLAGDTQYF
>NA|TRBV12-3/TRBV12-4|NA|TRBJ1-6
TGTGCCAGCGAGGGCGCTAATTCACCCCTCCACTTT
CASEGANSPLHF
>NA|TRBV14|TRBD1|TRBJ2-7
TGTGCCAGCAGCCAAGCTTCAACAAGTGACAGGGTGTCTTACGAGCAGTACTTC
CASSQASTSDRVSYEQYF
>NA|TRBV21-1|NA|TRBJ2-5
TGTGCCAGCAGCCCCCGAAAGTGTCGGCAAGAGACCCAGTACTTC
CASSPRKCRQETQYF
>few|TRBV12-3/TRBV12-4|NA|TRBJ1-4
TGTGCCAGCAGTTCACCCGACGGAAGAAATGAAAAACTGTTTTTT
CASSSPDGRNEKLFF
>NA|TRBV10-3|TRBD1|TRBJ2-3
TGTGCCATCAGTGACAGCCTACGACAGGGGGCTCCGCAGTATTTT
CAISDSLRQGAPQYF
>NA|TRBV11-2|TRBD2|TRBJ2-3
TGTGCCAGCAGCTTCGGACTAGCGGACAGGTGGGATACGCAGTATTTT
CASSFGLADRWDTQYF
>NA|TRBV6-4|NA|TRBJ2-2
TGTGCCAGCAGTGACTCAGAAACCGGGGAGCTGTTTTTT
CASSDSETGELFF
>NA|TRBV10-1|NA|TRBJ2-1
TGCGCCAGCAGTGAGTCCTCAGTCCGCAATGAGCAGTTCTTC
CASSESSVRNEQFF
>NA|TRBV15|NA|TRBJ2-7
TGTGCCACCAGCAGAGATCACGGCAGGGAGCAGTACTTC
CATSRDHGREQYF
>many|TRBV4-1|NA|TRBJ1-4
TGCGCCAGCAGCCAAGCCAGTGAAAAACTGTTTTTT
CASSQASEKLFF
>few|TRBV24-1|NA|TRBJ2-3
TGTGCCACCAGTGATTTGCCACAGAGCTCTAGCACAGATACGCAGTATTTT
CATSDLPQSSSTDTQYF
>NA|TRBV27|TRBD2|TRBJ2-1
TGTGCCAGCAGTGGGAATGGACTAGCGGGAGTCAATGAGCAGTTCTTC
CASSGNGLAGVNEQFF
>many|TRBV29-1|TRBD2|TRBJ2-1
TGCAGCGTAGATAAACCGGGACTAGCGGCTTACAATGAGCAGTTCTTC
CSVDKPGLAAYNEQFF